Listed here is a single T cell receptor (beta chain). The antigen is not known. Assay: immunoSEQ multiplex PCR; the TCRdb copy retains only in-frame clones and omits some. The sample contains about 2 million clones, about 94% of which appear only once. Naive CD8 cells, CD45RO-negative and positively selected for CCR7, excluded terminally differentiated effector memory CD45RA+ cells. Healthy adults negative for HIV, lacking recent acute infections or vaccinations, served as donors. From germline, CDR1 is SNHLY and CDR2 FYNNEI. V dropped 6 bases and J dropped 0; count of bases not matched to a gene: 8. The CDR3 has 16 residues. The sample comes from a study of shared clonotypes between healthy human individuals. Study-wide results and limits: Generation probabilities were higher for clonotypes shared across all four sorted-subset donors than for unshared ones. Larger estimated richness was generally seen in naive subsets than in memory subsets.

The receptor's source is a young man in good health. This chain connects TRBV2 to TRBJ1-5; 7 bases are shared with TRBD1. The material sequenced was naive CD8+ T cells sorted from blood. This chain's CDR3 is CASSEGQSHSNQPQHF. CDR3 in DNA: TGTGCCAGCAGCGAGGGACAGTCTCATAGCAATCAGCCCCAGCATTTT.